These 10 T cell receptor beta chains were all obtained from the same sample, sequenced in a study of molecular identifiers for immune sequencing clone quantification. One entry per CDR3 protein results from TCRdb running MiXCR on the PCR reads. The table records approximately 97,000 distinct CDR3 sequences, 30% to 45% of them present only once. Input material: naive CD8+ T cells from blood, with Jurkat cell RNA spiked in. Indicated subset: FACS-sorted CD8+CD4-CCR7+CD45RA+ naive T cells. The receptor set was obtained from a human donor in good health. Some libraries in this study had Jurkat cell RNA spiked in.

This clonotype was counted between two and nine times. The chain links TRBV28 to TRBJ2-7; D may be TRBD1 (7 bases). Germline V gene lookup returns CDR1 MDHEN and CDR2 SYDVKM. CDR3 length: 15 amino acids. Trimming removed 4 bases from V and 3 bases from J, with 16 bases in between. This CDR3 reads CASSWRGLVYYEQYF. In DNA form, the CDR3 reads TGTGCCAGCAGTTGGAGGGGGCTTGTTTACTACGAGCAGTACTTC.

This clonotype was seen at least ten times. This chain connects TRBV18 to TRBJ2-7; D call uncertain. The CDR3 length is 14 residues. V was trimmed by 0 bases and J by 3 bases, leaving 9 bases between them. CDR1 KGHSH and CDR2 LQKENI come from the germline V gene. The CDR3 DNA reads TGTGCCAGCTCACCACCACTGAACTTCTACGAGCAGTACTTC. Translation gives CASSPPLNFYEQYF.

This sequence joins TRBV5-3 and TRBJ1-2; TRBD1 aligns across 9 bases. TRBV5-3 qualifies as an ORF whose function is uncertain. This CDR3 comprises 14 residues. V lost 8 bases to trimming and J lost 2 bases; unmatched junction nucleotides: 7. The CDR3 spells CASSPGQGNYGYTF. The CDR3 bases are TGTGCCAGCAGCCCAGGACAGGGGAACTATGGCTACACCTTC.

V usage is TRBV6-2 or TRBV6-3 and J usage is TRBJ2-7, with a tentative D call TRBD1 (7 bases). The CDR3 consists of 15 residues. With 8 bases removed from V and 2 bases from J, the gap between germline ends came to 19 bases. The germline CDR1 and CDR2 sequences are MNHEY and SVGEGT. CDR3 residues: CASGLAGQYPYEQYF. CDR3 in DNA: TGTGCCAGCGGCCTGGCGGGACAGTACCCCTACGAGCAGTACTTC.

A word on this clonotype: This may come from a read error, since a much larger clone is one base off. The chain uses TRBV7-8 and TRBJ2-5; D not certain. The CDR3 loop spans 11 amino acids. Germline loops: CDR1 SGHVS, CDR2 FQNEAQ. V lost 7 bases to trimming and J lost 4 bases, with 7 bases between them. The CDR3 is CASKTGETQYF. The CDR3 DNA is TGTGCCAGCAAGACTGGAGAGACCCAGTACTTC.

The table lists this clonotype with a few counts. V is TRBV14 and J is TRBJ2-7; D remains unclear. V shed 1 base and J shed 4 bases, with 5 bases lying between them. This CDR3 is 12 amino acids long. Germline V gene data show CDR1 as SGHDN and CDR2 as FVKESK. CDR3 loop: CASSQVPYEQYF. The CDR3, as DNA: TGTGCCAGCAGCCAAGTCCCGTACGAGCAGTACTTC.

As concerns this clonotype: Its ends do not fully match the called genes, so a read error is possible. This chain uses TRBV7-9 with TRBJ2-1; 8 bases agree with TRBD2. Germline-derived CDR1 and CDR2 are SEHNR and FQNEAQ (reference sequence). The CDR3 runs to 14 residues. The CDR3 loop is CASSLVGLASEQLF. CDR3 nucleotide sequence: TGTGCCAGCAGCTTAGTAGGACTAGCATCCGAGCAGTTATTC.

Only a few counts were recorded for this clonotype. The V and J genes are TRBV27 and TRBJ1-5; D not certain. V was shortened by 2 bases and J by 1 base, with 6 bases between the two germline ends. The CDR3 runs to 14 residues. The germline CDR1 and CDR2 sequences are MNHEY and SMNVEV (reference sequence). CDR3 sequence reads: CASSLHGSNQPQHF. The CDR3 bases are TGTGCCAGCAGTTTACATGGAAGCAATCAGCCCCAGCATTTT.

This clonotype was counted many times. The rearrangement uses TRBV28 and TRBJ2-3; 9 positions agree with TRBD1. This CDR3 comprises 14 residues. The V and J ends lost 5 bases and 3 bases, in that order; junction bases with no gene match: 3. The germline V gene encodes CDR1 MDHEN and CDR2 SYDVKM. As DNA, the CDR3 is TGTGCCAGCAGTCTGACAGGGGGTACAGATACGCAGTATTTT. Protein: CASSLTGGTDTQYF.

Of note for this clonotype: The conserved closing phenylalanine or tryptophan is absent in this CDR3, likely reflecting a read error. The rearrangement uses TRBV11-2 and TRBJ2-5; TRBD1 agrees at 10 bases. CDR1 and CDR2 (germline): SGHAT, FQNNGV. The CDR3 is made up of 16 amino acids. The V and J ends lost 6 bases and 0 bases, in that order; junction bases with no gene match: 7. CDR3 sequence reads: CASRDPGQGYQETQYI. The CDR3 DNA reads TGTGCCAGCAGAGATCCGGGACAGGGGTACCAAGAGACCCAGTACATC.